This TCR beta chain was documented in a study of blood T cell repertoires in COVID-19. Overall study context: Samples representing acute and convalescent COVID-19 were sourced from the United States, Italy and Spain.

CDR1 and CDR2 (germline): SNHLY, FYNNEI. This CDR3 has 13 residues. V was shortened by 2 bases and J by 6 bases, with 11 bases between the two germline ends. Here immunoSEQ multiplex PCR was the method, and the copy in TCRdb shows in-frame clones only, minus some. The sample contains 200,000 to 300,000 clones, roughly 86% of which appear only once. This clonotype was obtained from a woman in her fifties or sixties who had recovered from COVID-19. The V call is TRBV2, the J call TRBJ2-7, with D possibly TRBD1 on 6 matching bases. Material: peripheral blood. CDR3 bases: TGTGCCAGCAGTGAACAGGGGCTGACCGAGCAGTACTTC. It is translated as CASSEQGLTEQYF.